This is a list of T cell receptor beta chains from one sample in a study of cytomegalovirus exposure and HLA in healthy donors. Only in-frame clones appear in the TCRdb table, and some are missing; sequencing was by immunoSEQ multiplex PCR. The sample lists approximately 78,000 clones; 84% were seen once. Material for sequencing was PBMCs. The origin of the receptors is a woman aged 45-59 years in good health and CMV-seronegative. Both conserved end residues are part of each CDR3. The order of the fields is clone size, D gene, V gene, J gene, CDR3 protein, CDR3 DNA. The D gene is left open where the match is weak. Size values are once, few and many counts, or a class for expanded clones, and some rows have none.

abundance: -; d_gene: -; v_gene: TRBV19; j_gene: TRBJ1-4; CDR3aa: CASSIDLFPRASSKLFF; CDR3nt: TGTGCCAGTAGTATAGATTTGTTCCCCAGAGCGTCATCAAAACTGTTTTTT
abundance: few; d_gene: TRBD2; v_gene: TRBV27; j_gene: TRBJ2-7; CDR3aa: CASRVAGGHEEQYF; CDR3nt: TGTGCCAGCAGGGTAGCGGGAGGGCATGAAGAGCAGTACTTC
abundance: -; d_gene: TRBD1; v_gene: TRBV5-5; j_gene: TRBJ1-3; CDR3aa: CASSLGDRALGNTIYF; CDR3nt: TGTGCCAGCAGCTTGGGGGACAGGGCCCTAGGAAACACCATATATTTT
abundance: -; d_gene: TRBD1; v_gene: TRBV7-8; j_gene: TRBJ1-5; CDR3aa: CASSEGQGNQPQHF; CDR3nt: TGTGCCAGCAGCGAGGGACAGGGGAATCAGCCCCAGCATTTT
abundance: -; d_gene: -; v_gene: TRBV5-1; j_gene: TRBJ1-1; CDR3aa: CASSPGTHNTEAFF; CDR3nt: TGCGCCAGCAGCCCCGGGACACACAACACTGAAGCTTTCTTT
abundance: once; d_gene: TRBD1; v_gene: TRBV28; j_gene: TRBJ1-1; CDR3aa: CASSWTGKNTEAFF; CDR3nt: TGTGCCAGCAGCTGGACAGGGAAGAACACTGAAGCTTTCTTT
abundance: -; d_gene: TRBD1; v_gene: TRBV2; j_gene: TRBJ1-1; CDR3aa: CASSLQGVPQAFF; CDR3nt: TGTGCCAGCAGTCTACAGGGGGTTCCACAAGCTTTCTTT
abundance: -; d_gene: -; v_gene: TRBV4-2; j_gene: TRBJ1-1; CDR3aa: CASSQDLVNTEAFF; CDR3nt: TGTGCCAGCAGCCAAGATCTCGTGAACACTGAAGCTTTCTTT
abundance: -; d_gene: TRBD1; v_gene: TRBV7-8; j_gene: TRBJ1-2; CDR3aa: CASSYGTGVGYTF; CDR3nt: TGTGCCAGCAGCTACGGTACAGGGGTTGGCTACACCTTC
abundance: -; d_gene: -; v_gene: TRBV7-9; j_gene: TRBJ2-6; CDR3aa: CASSILSDSSGANVLTF; CDR3nt: TGTGCCAGCAGCATTCTATCGGACAGCTCGGGGGCCAACGTCCTGACTTTC
abundance: few; d_gene: TRBD2; v_gene: TRBV5-6; j_gene: TRBJ2-1; CDR3aa: CASSPRTSGGGYNEQFF; CDR3nt: TGTGCCAGCAGCCCGAGGACTAGCGGGGGGGGCTACAATGAGCAGTTCTTC
abundance: -; d_gene: TRBD2; v_gene: TRBV28; j_gene: TRBJ2-1; CDR3aa: CASSLLLAGVKNEQFF; CDR3nt: TGTGCCAGCAGTTTATTACTAGCGGGAGTTAAGAATGAGCAGTTCTTC
abundance: -; d_gene: TRBD2; v_gene: TRBV4-2; j_gene: TRBJ2-1; CDR3aa: CASSQDGTSSYNEQFF; CDR3nt: TGTGCCAGCAGCCAAGATGGGACTAGCTCCTACAATGAGCAGTTCTTC
abundance: -; d_gene: -; v_gene: TRBV29-1; j_gene: TRBJ2-1; CDR3aa: CSVDRQGLEQFF; CDR3nt: TGCAGCGTTGACCGGCAGGGACTTGAGCAGTTCTTC
abundance: once; d_gene: -; v_gene: TRBV4-1; j_gene: TRBJ1-3; CDR3aa: CASSQDGRARGSGNTIYF; CDR3nt: TGCGCCAGCAGCCAAGATGGCAGGGCCAGGGGTTCGGGAAACACCATATATTTT
abundance: -; d_gene: TRBD1; v_gene: TRBV19; j_gene: TRBJ2-3; CDR3aa: CASSKTGGRDTQYF; CDR3nt: TGTGCCAGTAGTAAGACAGGGGGCAGGGATACGCAGTATTTT
abundance: -; d_gene: TRBD2; v_gene: TRBV13; j_gene: TRBJ2-3; CDR3aa: CASSRRGTSGATSTDTQYF; CDR3nt: TGTGCCAGCAGCCGCCGGGGGACTAGCGGGGCGACTAGCACAGATACGCAGTATTTT
abundance: -; d_gene: TRBD2; v_gene: TRBV5-1; j_gene: TRBJ2-7; CDR3aa: CASSPHPSSGSSYEQYF; CDR3nt: TGCGCCAGCTCGCCCCACCCCAGTAGCGGGAGCTCCTACGAGCAGTACTTC
abundance: -; d_gene: TRBD1; v_gene: TRBV10-3; j_gene: TRBJ2-7; CDR3aa: CAISAQGADEQYF; CDR3nt: TGTGCCATCAGTGCCCAGGGGGCGGACGAGCAGTACTTC
abundance: -; d_gene: -; v_gene: TRBV19; j_gene: TRBJ2-2; CDR3aa: CASKGPLGTGELFF; CDR3nt: TGTGCCAGTAAGGGGCCACTGGGCACCGGGGAGCTGTTTTTT
abundance: few; d_gene: -; v_gene: TRBV19; j_gene: TRBJ1-2; CDR3aa: CASSQGDYGYTF; CDR3nt: TGTGCCAGTAGTCAGGGCGACTATGGCTACACCTTC
abundance: -; d_gene: -; v_gene: TRBV18; j_gene: TRBJ1-1; CDR3aa: CASSPLGENTEAFF; CDR3nt: TGTGCCAGCTCACCGCTCGGAGAGAACACTGAAGCTTTCTTT
abundance: -; d_gene: -; v_gene: TRBV5-1; j_gene: TRBJ2-3; CDR3aa: CASSLDPATDTQYF; CDR3nt: TGCGCCAGCAGCTTGGACCCAGCGACAGATACGCAGTATTTT
abundance: few; d_gene: TRBD1; v_gene: TRBV4-3; j_gene: TRBJ1-4; CDR3aa: CASSLETGGGRRLFF; CDR3nt: TGCGCCAGCAGCCTTGAGACAGGGGGCGGACGAAGACTGTTTTTT
abundance: -; d_gene: -; v_gene: TRBV9; j_gene: TRBJ2-5; CDR3aa: CASSVAAGGRETQYF; CDR3nt: TGTGCCAGCAGCGTAGCGGCAGGGGGGAGAGAGACCCAGTACTTC
abundance: -; d_gene: TRBD1; v_gene: TRBV4-3; j_gene: TRBJ2-1; CDR3aa: CASSQDGTGDNEQFF; CDR3nt: TGCGCCAGCAGCCAAGATGGGACAGGGGACAATGAGCAGTTCTTC
abundance: -; d_gene: -; v_gene: TRBV19; j_gene: TRBJ2-7; CDR3aa: CASSRSGFTYEQYF; CDR3nt: TGTGCCAGTAGTCGGTCAGGGTTCACCTACGAGCAGTACTTC
abundance: -; d_gene: -; v_gene: TRBV19; j_gene: TRBJ1-6; CDR3aa: CASNRQDSSPLHF; CDR3nt: TGTGCCAGTAATCGACAGGACAGCTCACCCCTCCACTTT
abundance: -; d_gene: TRBD1; v_gene: TRBV19; j_gene: TRBJ2-7; CDR3aa: CASSIARGTGAYEQYF; CDR3nt: TGTGCCAGTAGTATAGCCCGGGGGACAGGGGCCTACGAGCAGTACTTC
abundance: -; d_gene: TRBD2; v_gene: TRBV13; j_gene: TRBJ2-5; CDR3aa: CASSHTSGGFQETQYF; CDR3nt: TGTGCCAGCAGCCACACTAGCGGGGGCTTCCAAGAGACCCAGTACTTC
abundance: few; d_gene: -; v_gene: TRBV9; j_gene: TRBJ1-1; CDR3aa: CASSPPGTKGGAFF; CDR3nt: TGTGCCAGCAGCCCCCCGGGGACAAAAGGTGGAGCTTTCTTT
abundance: -; d_gene: TRBD2; v_gene: TRBV27; j_gene: TRBJ2-7; CDR3aa: CASLPLAGGAYEQYF; CDR3nt: TGTGCCAGCCTACCCCTAGCGGGAGGTGCCTACGAGCAGTACTTC
abundance: -; d_gene: -; v_gene: TRBV7-3; j_gene: TRBJ2-3; CDR3aa: CASSLDSVGTDTQYF; CDR3nt: TGTGCCAGCAGCTTGGACAGCGTGGGCACAGATACGCAGTATTTT
abundance: once; d_gene: -; v_gene: TRBV13; j_gene: TRBJ1-1; CDR3aa: CASSILEGSFEAFF; CDR3nt: TGTGCCAGCAGCATCCTAGAAGGGAGTTTTGAAGCTTTCTTT
abundance: -; d_gene: TRBD2; v_gene: TRBV7-9; j_gene: TRBJ2-5; CDR3aa: CASSLTSGRAGETQYF; CDR3nt: TGTGCCAGCAGCTTAACTAGCGGGAGGGCCGGGGAGACCCAGTACTTC
abundance: -; d_gene: -; v_gene: TRBV11-2; j_gene: TRBJ2-2; CDR3aa: CASSLWGDNTGELFF; CDR3nt: TGTGCCAGCAGCCTTTGGGGAGATAACACCGGGGAGCTGTTTTTT
abundance: -; d_gene: TRBD2; v_gene: TRBV19; j_gene: TRBJ2-3; CDR3aa: CASSIVGSGGPLSDTQYF; CDR3nt: TGTGCCAGTAGTATAGTGGGTAGCGGGGGGCCTTTGTCAGATACGCAGTATTTT
abundance: -; d_gene: TRBD1; v_gene: TRBV9; j_gene: TRBJ2-7; CDR3aa: CASSVGQGAGEQYF; CDR3nt: TGTGCCAGCAGCGTAGGGCAGGGGGCGGGCGAGCAGTACTTC
abundance: -; d_gene: TRBD1; v_gene: TRBV7-2; j_gene: TRBJ1-2; CDR3aa: CASSLVTTGRNGYTF; CDR3nt: TGTGCCAGCAGCTTAGTTACGACAGGGCGGAATGGCTACACCTTC
abundance: -; d_gene: TRBD2; v_gene: TRBV9; j_gene: TRBJ2-3; CDR3aa: CASSAGLVGLSTDTQYF; CDR3nt: TGTGCCAGCAGCGCCGGACTAGTCGGCCTAAGCACAGATACGCAGTATTTT
abundance: -; d_gene: -; v_gene: TRBV5-4; j_gene: TRBJ2-1; CDR3aa: CASSRMAGDGNEQFF; CDR3nt: TGTGCCAGCAGCCGCATGGCAGGGGATGGCAATGAGCAGTTCTTC
abundance: -; d_gene: TRBD2; v_gene: TRBV28; j_gene: TRBJ2-7; CDR3aa: CASSLQAGGVHEQYF; CDR3nt: TGTGCCAGCAGTTTACAAGCGGGAGGTGTCCACGAGCAGTACTTC
abundance: -; d_gene: -; v_gene: TRBV7-8; j_gene: TRBJ2-1; CDR3aa: CASSPGTSLPVYNEQFF; CDR3nt: TGTGCCAGCAGCCCTGGGACTTCTCTTCCCGTCTACAATGAGCAGTTCTTC
abundance: -; d_gene: -; v_gene: TRBV5-5; j_gene: TRBJ1-1; CDR3aa: CASSPTADTEAFF; CDR3nt: TGTGCCAGCAGCCCGACAGCCGACACTGAAGCTTTCTTT
abundance: once; d_gene: -; v_gene: TRBV6-5; j_gene: TRBJ2-7; CDR3aa: CATISGLSYEQYF; CDR3nt: TGTGCCACCATTAGCGGACTCTCCTACGAGCAGTACTTC
abundance: -; d_gene: TRBD2; v_gene: TRBV18; j_gene: TRBJ2-7; CDR3aa: CASSPLPGLAGEEQYF; CDR3nt: TGTGCCAGCTCACCACTTCCGGGACTAGCGGGAGAGGAGCAGTACTTC
abundance: few; d_gene: TRBD1; v_gene: TRBV19; j_gene: TRBJ2-1; CDR3aa: CASSLSGTGILREQFF; CDR3nt: TGTGCCAGTAGTTTATCCGGGACAGGGATCCTGAGGGAGCAGTTCTTC
abundance: few; d_gene: -; v_gene: TRBV21-1; j_gene: TRBJ2-2; CDR3aa: CASSKGHGELFF; CDR3nt: TGTGCCAGCAGCAAAGGGCACGGGGAGCTGTTTTTT
abundance: -; d_gene: -; v_gene: TRBV5-1; j_gene: TRBJ2-5; CDR3aa: CASSPNTQETQYF; CDR3nt: TGCGCCAGCAGCCCCAATACTCAAGAGACCCAGTACTTC
abundance: -; d_gene: TRBD2; v_gene: TRBV2; j_gene: TRBJ2-7; CDR3aa: CAITSGRRYEQYF; CDR3nt: TGTGCCATAACTAGCGGGAGAAGGTACGAGCAGTACTTC
abundance: -; d_gene: TRBD1; v_gene: TRBV18; j_gene: TRBJ2-7; CDR3aa: CASSAMGQGADEQYF; CDR3nt: TGTGCCAGCTCAGCCATGGGACAGGGGGCGGACGAGCAGTACTTC
abundance: -; d_gene: -; v_gene: TRBV28; j_gene: TRBJ1-2; CDR3aa: CASSLFAGLSYTF; CDR3nt: TGTGCCAGCAGTTTATTTGCAGGTCTGAGCTACACCTTC
abundance: -; d_gene: TRBD1; v_gene: TRBV19; j_gene: TRBJ1-4; CDR3aa: CASSTETGVGEKLFF; CDR3nt: TGTGCCAGTAGTACGGAGACAGGGGTGGGTGAAAAACTGTTTTTT
abundance: -; d_gene: TRBD2; v_gene: TRBV5-4; j_gene: TRBJ2-2; CDR3aa: CASSVGTSGGANTGELFF; CDR3nt: TGTGCCAGCAGCGTCGGGACTAGCGGGGGGGCTAACACCGGGGAGCTGTTTTTT
abundance: once; d_gene: -; v_gene: TRBV18; j_gene: TRBJ1-1; CDR3aa: CASSPGHLNTEAFF; CDR3nt: TGTGCCAGCTCCCCGGGACACTTGAACACTGAAGCTTTCTTT
abundance: -; d_gene: -; v_gene: TRBV4-1; j_gene: TRBJ2-7; CDR3aa: CASSDRFPTGTTPSYEQYF; CDR3nt: TGCGCCAGCAGCGACCGATTTCCAACAGGGACGACCCCCTCCTACGAGCAGTACTTC
abundance: -; d_gene: TRBD2; v_gene: TRBV4-3; j_gene: TRBJ2-1; CDR3aa: CASSHSGGTDNEQFF; CDR3nt: TGCGCCAGCAGCCATAGCGGGGGTACGGATAATGAGCAGTTCTTC